One sample yielded the 32 T cell receptor beta chains listed below, sequenced in a study of blood T cell repertoires in COVID-19 (dated by TCRdb to 2019 to 2021). The library was produced with the immunoSEQ multiplex PCR assay. The immuneACCESS repertoire file appears here via TCRdb, limited to in-frame rearrangements. These files lack a portion of the clones; in checked studies, under half of the deficit traces to unresolved V genes, and the cause of the others is not known. Counted in this sample were about 100,000 clones; 86% of them appeared once. About 2.5% of the sample goes to the ten largest clones. The material sequenced was PBMCs or T cells enriched from blood (not recorded which). The receptors here all came from a woman between 45 and 60 years old who had recovered from COVID-19.

The V call is TRBV5-1, the J call TRBJ2-7; a weak D match, TRBD2 (6 bases). The CDR3 consists of 14 residues. Trimming cost V 5 bases and J 0 bases, with 12 bases left between them. Germline CDR1 SGHRS, CDR2 YFSETQ. CDR3 region: CASRGGTYSYEQYF. Written as DNA, the CDR3 is TGCGCCAGCAGGGGCGGGACCTACTCCTACGAGCAGTACTTC. The full variable domain, rest sourced from reference TRBV5-1 and TRBJ2-7, is KAGVTQTPRYLIKTRGQQVTLSCSPISGHRSVSWYQQTPGQGLQFLFEYFSETQRNKGNFPGRFSGRQFSNSRSEMNVSTLELGDSALYLCASRGGTYSYEQYFGPGTRLTVT.

The chain combines TRBV6-2 or TRBV6-3 with TRBJ2-2; D perhaps matches TRBD2 (7 bases). V gave up 6 bases and J gave up 3 bases, with 14 bases separating them. The CDR3 loop spans 15 amino acids. Germline values: CDR1 MNHEY, CDR2 SVGEGT. Here the CDR3 DNA reads TGTGCCAGCAGCCTTCTGGGGGGGCACACCGGGGAGCTGTTTTTT. Amino acids: CASSLLGGHTGELFF.

V and J are TRBV10-2 and TRBJ1-4, with a tentative D call TRBD1 (6 bases). Looked up from germline, CDR1 is WSHSY and CDR2 is SAAADI. The germline V and J ends were trimmed by 6 bases and 8 bases, with 13 bases remaining between them. The CDR3 contains 13 residues. CDR3 DNA: TGCGCCAGCAGGGAGGGGGGGGCCGAAAAACTGTTTTTT. It yields the protein CASREGGAEKLFF.

A few counts support this clone. The gene calls are TRBV29-1 and TRBJ2-2; no reliable D call. The V and J ends lost 1 base and 5 bases respectively, with 11 bases between them. The germline V gene encodes CDR1 SQVTM and CDR2 ANQGSEA. This CDR3 contains 14 residues. Here the CDR3 reads CSVEVTVGTGELFF. The CDR3, as DNA: TGCAGCGTTGAAGTGACCGTCGGGACCGGGGAGCTGTTTTTT.

This clone was seen once. This chain connects TRBV30 to TRBJ2-5; D is uncertain. Trimming shortened V by 3 bases and J by 2 bases, and 19 bases separated the two germline ends. The CDR3 contains 16 residues. Germline V gene sequence: CDR1 GTSNPN, CDR2 SVGIG (reference sequence). CDR3 nucleotide sequence: TGTGCCTGGAGCGAAATTCCGAGCAGCAGGCAAGAGACCCAGTACTTC. This gives the protein CAWSEIPSSRQETQYF.

The rearrangement joins TRBV7-9 to TRBJ2-2; 7 nucleotides align to TRBD1. Germline CDR1 is SEHNR and CDR2 is FQNEAQ (reference sequence). There are 14 residues in the CDR3. V was clipped by 6 bases and J by 7 bases; unmatched bases: 8. CDR3 amino acids: CASSYGTAGGELFF. The CDR3 DNA reads TGTGCCAGCAGTTATGGGACAGCCGGCGGGGAGCTGTTTTTT.

The rearrangement uses TRBV6-2 or TRBV6-3 and TRBJ1-1, with no clear D. Germline loops: CDR1 MNHEY, CDR2 SVGEGT. V was clipped by 5 bases and J by 2 bases, with 18 bases between them. CDR3 length equals 16 residues. DNA of the CDR3: TGTGCCAGCAGTCGAAATTTTGGAGGATTTAACACTGAAGCTTTCTTT. Its protein product is CASSRNFGGFNTEAFF.

The chain has TRBV30 and TRBJ2-1; 7 bases are shared with TRBD2. The ends lost 0 bases at V and 12 bases at J; junction bases unmatched: 8. Germline V gene lookup returns CDR1 GTSNPN and CDR2 SVGIG (reference sequence). This CDR3 region has 13 residues. The CDR3 sequence: CAWSVTVSGGQFF. CDR3 nucleotides: TGTGCCTGGAGTGTTACCGTGTCGGGAGGGCAGTTCTTC. Full variable domain (outside the CDR3, taken from reference TRBV30 and TRBJ2-1): SQTIHQWPATLVQPVGSPLSLECTVEGTSNPNLYWYRQAAGRGLQLLFYSVGIGQISSEVPQNLSASRPQDRQFILSSKKLLLSDSGFYLCAWSVTVSGGQFFGPGTRLTVL.

V and J are TRBV6-5 and TRBJ2-7; 11 bases are shared with TRBD2. J gave up 3 bases and V 5 bases, and 6 bases lay outside the gene matches. This CDR3 comprises 15 residues. The germline V gene encodes CDR1 MNHEY and CDR2 SVGAGI. The CDR3 region has the DNA TGTGCCAGCAGTACACCGGGACTAGCGGTCTACGAGCAGTACTTC. Its protein product is CASSTPGLAVYEQYF.

This chain connects TRBV2 to TRBJ1-6; 9 bases align to TRBD1. Germline CDR1 reads SNHLY; CDR2 reads FYNNEI. Germline trimming cut 6 bases from V and 9 bases from J; bases unmatched to any gene: 3. The CDR3 extends over 13 amino acids. In nucleotides, the CDR3 is TGTGCCAGCAGACCGGGACAGGGTTCACCCCTCCACTTT. Protein product: CASRPGQGSPLHF.

The rearrangement uses TRBV19 and TRBJ2-2; the D is unclear. V lost 7 bases to trimming and J lost 4 bases, with 13 bases between them. The CDR3 runs 14 residues. Germline CDR1 reads LNHDA; CDR2 reads SQIVND (reference sequence). The CDR3 sequence: CASTNKAVTGELFF. DNA of the CDR3: TGTGCCAGTACCAACAAGGCGGTCACCGGGGAGCTGTTTTTT.

This chain uses TRBV28 with TRBJ2-7, with 8 bases identical to TRBD1. The CDR3 is 17 amino acids. Germline V lookup: CDR1 MDHEN, CDR2 SYDVKM. With 6 bases clipped from V and 0 bases from J, the junction kept 13 bases outside the gene matches. CDR3 sequence reads: CASSPTRQGPSSYEQYF. CDR3 nucleotides: TGTGCCAGCAGCCCCACAAGACAGGGGCCTAGCTCCTACGAGCAGTACTTC. The full variable domain, rest sourced from reference TRBV28 and TRBJ2-7, is DVKVTQSSRYLVKRTGEKVFLECVQDMDHENMFWYRQDPGLGLRLIYFSYDVKMKEKGDIPEGYSVSREKKERFSLILESASTNQTSMYLCASSPTRQGPSSYEQYFGPGTRLTVT.

J is TRBJ2-7 and V is TRBV3-1 (or the pseudogene TRBV3-2); possible D gene TRBD1, 5 bases. V shed 9 bases and J shed 1 base, with 16 bases lying between them. The CDR3 runs 14 residues. Germline CDR1 is LGHDT and CDR2 is YNNKEL (reference sequence). As DNA, the CDR3 is TGTGCCAGGTTCCCCCCGGACATTTCCTACGAGCAGTACTTC. This gives the protein CARFPPDISYEQYF.

V is TRBV14 and J is TRBJ2-1; TRBD1 is a possible D gene (6 bases). With 4 bases removed from V and 0 bases from J, the gap between germline ends came to 13 bases. CDR1 is SGHDN and CDR2 is FVKESK in the germline V gene. This CDR3 has 16 amino acids. The CDR3 protein is CASSPFQGSSYNEQFF. CDR3 coding DNA: TGTGCCAGCAGCCCCTTTCAGGGGAGCTCCTACAATGAGCAGTTCTTC.

This chain connects TRBV29-1 to TRBJ1-1, with 10 bases lining up with TRBD1. This CDR3 has 13 amino acids. Germline CDR1 reads SQVTM; CDR2 reads ANQGSEA. Trimming cost V 7 bases and J 2 bases; bases outside gene matches: 4. CDR3 in amino acids: CSGQTGGNTEAFF. In nucleotides, the CDR3 is TGCAGCGGTCAGACAGGGGGCAACACTGAAGCTTTCTTT. The full variable domain, rest sourced from reference TRBV29-1 and TRBJ1-1, is SAVISQKPSRDICQRGTSLTIQCQVDSQVTMMFWYRQQPGQSLTLIATANQGSEATYESGFVIDKFPISRPNLTFSTLTVSNMSPEDSSIYLCSGQTGGNTEAFFGQGTRLTVV.

V usage is TRBV6-5 and J usage is TRBJ2-3; 8 bases agree with TRBD1. CDR3 size: 14 residues. From germline, CDR1 is MNHEY and CDR2 SVGAGI. V trimming: 6 bases; J trimming: 5 bases; junction bases outside the gene matches: 7. CDR3 nucleotide sequence: TGTGCCAGCAGCAGGGGGCGCGGTATAGATACGCAGTATTTT. This gives the protein CASSRGRGIDTQYF.

The chain combines TRBV27 with TRBJ1-1, with D perhaps TRBD1 (6 bases). The CDR3 is 16 amino acids. The V end lost 4 bases, the J end lost 0 bases, and 15 bases lay between the germline ends. CDR1 is MNHEY, CDR2 SMNVEV, per germline (reference sequence). The CDR3 loop reads CASSSQGLQLNTEAFF. In nucleotides, the CDR3 is TGTGCCAGCAGTTCTCAGGGGTTGCAGTTGAACACTGAAGCTTTCTTT.

V and J are TRBV9 and TRBJ1-4, with TRBD1 matching over 8 bases. The CDR3 has 14 amino acids. Looked up from germline, CDR1 is SGDLS and CDR2 is YYNGEE. With V trimmed by 4 bases and J by 8 bases, 7 bases remained unmatched. The CDR3 sequence is CASSRGQGTEKLFF. The CDR3 DNA sequence: TGTGCCAGCAGCAGAGGACAGGGTACAGAAAAACTGTTTTTT.

The chain carries TRBV30 and TRBJ1-2; 7 bases are shared with TRBD1. Germline-derived CDR1 and CDR2 are GTSNPN and SVGIG (reference sequence). V shed 1 base, J shed 7 bases, and the junction held 9 bases outside the gene matches. CDR3 length: 14 residues. This CDR3 is CAWSGDRDIGGYTF. DNA of the CDR3: TGTGCCTGGAGTGGTGACAGGGACATAGGTGGCTACACCTTC. The entire variable domain, with the rest obtained from reference TRBV30 and TRBJ1-2, is as follows: SQTIHQWPATLVQPVGSPLSLECTVEGTSNPNLYWYRQAAGRGLQLLFYSVGIGQISSEVPQNLSASRPQDRQFILSSKKLLLSDSGFYLCAWSGDRDIGGYTFGSGTRLTVV.

The chain joins TRBV7-6 to TRBJ1-1; unclear D gene. Germline lookup yields CDR1 SGHVS and CDR2 FNYEAQ. The CDR3 runs 13 residues. Trimming pared 2 bases from V and 1 base from J, leaving 5 bases between. CDR3 bases: TGTGCCAGCAGCTTATCGGGGAACACTGAAGCTTTCTTT. Amino acids: CASSLSGNTEAFF.

The chain employs TRBV9 and TRBJ1-1; D possibly corresponds to TRBD1 (5 bases). Looked up from germline, CDR1 is SGDLS and CDR2 is YYNGEE. V was trimmed by 4 bases and J by 8 bases, leaving 18 bases between them. The CDR3 has 14 amino acids. CDR3 region: CASSPSSGSGEAFF. In DNA, the CDR3 is TGTGCCAGCAGCCCGAGTTCTGGGTCAGGGGAAGCTTTCTTT.

This sequence joins TRBV4-1 and TRBJ2-3, with D hard to call. The CDR3 runs to 16 residues. V was cut by 0 bases and J by 4 bases, with 14 bases left in between. CDR1 is MGHRA and CDR2 is YSYEKL in the germline V gene. The CDR3 DNA follows: TGCGCCAGCAGCCAAGATATCCTGTTAGCCGCAGATACGCAGTATTTT. Translated: CASSQDILLAADTQYF.

The gene calls are TRBV23-1 and TRBJ1-2; tentatively, D is TRBD1 (6 bases). TRBV23-1 belongs to the ORF category, with a function that is uncertain. The V and J ends lost 3 bases and 7 bases respectively, with 12 bases between them. CDR3 size: 13 residues. This CDR3 reads CASSHARGTGYTF. Written as DNA, the CDR3 is TGCGCCAGCAGTCACGCCAGGGGTACTGGCTACACCTTC.

V is TRBV6-5 and J is TRBJ1-1, with a possible D match to TRBD1 (5 bases). Germline values: CDR1 MNHEY, CDR2 SVGAGI. The CDR3 is 14 residues long. Trimming left V 8 bases short and J 1 base short, with 14 bases between. The CDR3 nucleotides read TGTGCCAGCCGGGGGGGAGGGAGGAACACTGAAGCTTTCTTT. Translation gives CASRGGGRNTEAFF.

The V gene is TRBV4-1, the J gene TRBJ2-7, with 7 bases identical to TRBD2. CDR1 MGHRA and CDR2 YSYEKL come from the germline V gene. The CDR3 has 15 amino acids. J was trimmed by 5 bases and V by 0 bases; bases with no gene match: 7. CDR3 loop: CASSQDFEAGNEQYF. The CDR3 DNA reads as TGCGCCAGCAGCCAAGATTTCGAAGCGGGGAACGAGCAGTACTTC.

The chain recombines TRBV7-8 with TRBJ2-7; TRBD2 is a possible D gene (6 bases). Germline V gives CDR1 SGHVS, CDR2 FQNEAQ. The CDR3 totals 14 residues. Trimming pared 3 bases from V and 4 bases from J, leaving 13 bases between. The CDR3 nucleotides are TGTGCCAGCAGCTTGTCGACAAGCGGGTACGAGCAGTACTTC. It is translated as CASSLSTSGYEQYF. The entire variable domain, with the rest obtained from reference TRBV7-8 and TRBJ2-7, is as follows: GAGVSQSPRYKVAKRGQDVALRCDPISGHVSLFWYQQALGQGPEFLTYFQNEAQLDKSGLPSDRFFAERPEGSVSTLKIQRTQQEDSAVYLCASSLSTSGYEQYFGPGTRLTVT.

This chain links TRBV30 with TRBJ1-6; D might be TRBD1 (5 bases). The CDR3 consists of 16 residues. V was cut by 4 bases and J by 7 bases, with 20 bases left in between. CDR1 is GTSNPN, CDR2 SVGIG, per germline (reference sequence). The CDR3 DNA reads as TGTGCCTGGATGGGAGCCTGGGGCGGACTAAATTCACCCCTCCACTTT. Residues: CAWMGAWGGLNSPLHF.

This chain links TRBV5-1 with TRBJ2-3, with D possibly being TRBD2 (5 bases). The length of the CDR3 is 16 residues. The V gene's germline CDR1 is SGHRS and CDR2 YFSETQ. Trimming removed 2 bases at V and 2 bases at J, with 15 bases between. The chain's CDR3 is CASSFVSGTYTDTQYF. CDR3 nucleotide sequence: TGCGCCAGCAGCTTTGTCTCGGGAACTTACACAGATACGCAGTATTTT. Complete variable domain (other parts from reference TRBV5-1 and TRBJ2-3): KAGVTQTPRYLIKTRGQQVTLSCSPISGHRSVSWYQQTPGQGLQFLFEYFSETQRNKGNFPGRFSGRQFSNSRSEMNVSTLELGDSALYLCASSFVSGTYTDTQYFGPGTRLTVL.

This chain connects TRBV3-1 (or the pseudogene TRBV3-2) to TRBJ2-1, with 8 bases identical to TRBD2. V gave up 1 base and J gave up 6 bases; unmatched junction bases: 2. The CDR3 spans 14 residues. Per germline, CDR1 LGHDT and CDR2 YNNKEL (reference sequence). This CDR3 reads CASSQAGGSNEQFF. CDR3 nucleotide sequence: TGTGCCAGCAGCCAAGCGGGAGGGTCCAATGAGCAGTTCTTC.

This rearrangement joins TRBV28 to TRBJ2-6; D is uncertain. The CDR3 has 14 amino acids. Germline V lookup: CDR1 MDHEN, CDR2 SYDVKM. V lost 7 bases and J 0 bases, leaving 7 bases between the germline ends. The CDR3 region is CASKRSSGANVLTF. CDR3 coding DNA: TGTGCCAGCAAAAGGAGCTCTGGGGCCAACGTCCTGACTTTC.

In its sample, this clone was seen once. The chain joins TRBV10-3 to TRBJ2-2; TRBD2 agrees at 7 bases. Germline V gives CDR1 ENHRY, CDR2 SYGVKD. The CDR3 contains 16 residues. J gave up 6 bases and V 7 bases, and 14 bases lay outside the gene matches. CDR3 protein: CAITPGAGRGAGELFF. The CDR3 region has the DNA TGTGCCATCACCCCCGGGGCAGGGAGGGGTGCCGGGGAGCTGTTTTTT.

This chain connects TRBV4-2 to TRBJ1-4; 11 bases are shared with TRBD1. Germline CDR1 LGHNA, CDR2 YNFKEQ. J was trimmed by 7 bases and V by 3 bases; bases with no gene match: 7. This CDR3 is 16 amino acids long. The DNA for the CDR3 is TGTGCCAGCAGCCACTGGACAGGGGGCAACGGTGAAAAACTGTTTTTT. Translating it yields CASSHWTGGNGEKLFF.